This TCR beta chain comes out of a study of response to subunit inactivated influenza vaccine. V was shortened by 3 bases and J by 3 bases, with 8 bases between the two germline ends. Germline loops: CDR1 SGHTA, CDR2 FQGNSA. The CDR3 is 13 amino acids. TCRdb reprocessed the RT-PCR reads via MiXCR and lists one record per CDR3 protein. The table records about 800,000 distinct CDR3 sequences, around 20% of them present only once. Overall study findings and caveats: Authors proposed each seasonal influenza vaccination draws in few new T cells.

This clonotype was picked up many times. The antigen remains undetermined. The material sequenced was PBMCs from blood, taken roughly 5 days after vaccination. This sequence was found in a man aged 45-60 years who received an inactivated influenza vaccine. The V and J genes are TRBV7-2 and TRBJ2-5, with a possible D match to TRBD2 (6 bases). In DNA, the CDR3 is TGTGCCAGCAGCTTCGGGGGAAAAGAGACCCAGTACTTC. As protein: CASSFGGKETQYF. The full variable domain, completed using reference TRBV7-2 and TRBJ2-5, is GAGVSQSPSNKVTEKGKDVELRCDPISGHTALYWYRQSLGQGLEFLIYFQGNSAPDKSGLPSDRFSAERTGGSVSTLTIQRTQQEDSAVYLCASSFGGKETQYFGPGTRLLVL.